This T cell receptor beta chain appears in the sequencing data of a study of neoadjuvant nivolumab and ipilimumab in lung cancer. Overall study context: Nivolumab 3 mg/kg was given days 1, 15 and 29, plus ipilimumab 1 mg/kg day 1 in combination.

Study observations and caveats: TCR richness and clonality were higher in tumors than adjacent uninvolved lung.

Concerning this clone itself: The antigen remains unidentified.

Libraries were prepared by immunoSEQ multiplex PCR; TCRdb keeps only in-frame clonotypes and omits some of them. The table lists 18,000 or so clones, almost 80% of them singletons. The J segment lost 2 bases and the V segment lost 6 bases, leaving 3 bases of the junction unmatched. Germline assignment: CDR1 SNHLY and CDR2 FYNNEI. The CDR3 runs 16 residues. The source was tumor tissue, collected after neoadjuvant nivolumab, alone or with ipilimumab, at or shortly before surgery. The chain couples TRBV2 to TRBJ2-6, with TRBD1 matching over 11 bases. This TCR was recovered from an adult with non-small cell lung cancer. The CDR3 here is CASRRDRGAGANVLTF. Here the CDR3 DNA reads TGTGCCAGCAGAAGGGACAGGGGGGCTGGGGCCAACGTCCTGACTTTC. Combining the CDR3 with reference TRBV2 and TRBJ2-6 gives the whole variable domain EPEVTQTPSHQVTQMGQEVILRCVPISNHLYFYWYRQILGQKVEFLVSFYNNEISEKSEIFDDQFSVERPDGSNFTLKIRSTKLEDSAMYFCASRRDRGAGANVLTFGAGSRLTVL.